What follows are 17 T cell receptor beta chains derived from one specimen sequenced in a study of CXCR3-negative and CXCR3-positive naive CD8 T cells. No antigen has been identified for these receptors. Findings and limits, study-wide: TRB CDR3 hydrophobicity was greater in CXCR3-positive naive cells than in CXCR3-negative naive cells.

Libraries of TRB cDNA were made by 5' RACE and carried UMIs. After re-calling the 5' RACE reads, TCRdb lists one entry per CDR3 protein, DNA absent. Its clone listing holds 85,000 to 120,000 distinct CDR3 sequences. Sample: naive CXCR3+ CD8+ T cells from blood. Subset specified: CD45RO-CCR7+CD27+CD95- naive CD8+ T cells expressing CXCR3 (TNR3+). These receptors came from a human donor in good health. Some clones in this sample may be carry-over from other donors' samples.

The CDR3 reads CASMSQTGELFF. V gene TRBV27 combines with J gene TRBJ2-2. Germline-derived CDR1 and CDR2 are MNHEY and SMNVEV (reference sequence). This CDR3 contains 12 residues.

The V gene is TRBV28, the J gene TRBJ2-1; no DNA is available, so the TRBD1 call from TCRdb remains unchecked. CDR1 is MDHEN, CDR2 SYDVKM, per germline. This CDR3 spans 15 amino acids. The CDR3 sequence: CASSLGWGHYNEQFF.

The chain couples TRBV7-9 to TRBJ2-2; the TRBD2 assignment by TCRdb is unverifiable without DNA. This CDR3 is built from 18 residues. The germline V gene has CDR1 SEHNR and CDR2 FQNEAQ (reference sequence). The CDR3 protein is CASSLAEVSSGITGELFF.

The V and J genes are TRBV11-2 and TRBJ1-2. The CDR3 loop spans 13 amino acids. CDR1 and CDR2 (germline): SGHAT, FQNNGV. CDR3 loop: CASSLNAGNGYTF. Full variable domain (rest looked up from reference TRBV11-2 and TRBJ1-2): EAGVAQSPRYKIIEKRQSVAFWCNPISGHATLYWYQQILGQGPKLLIQFQNNGVVDDSQLPKDRFSAERLKGVDSTLKIQPAKLEDSAVYLCASSLNAGNGYTFGSGTRLTVV.

The chain has TRBV7-9 and TRBJ2-5; TCRdb reports TRBD2, a call that lacks DNA to check it against. CDR1 is SEHNR and CDR2 is FQNEAQ in the germline V gene (reference sequence). This CDR3 comprises 16 residues. The CDR3: CASSLVASGESKTQYF. The full variable domain, rest sourced from reference TRBV7-9 and TRBJ2-5, is DTGVSQNPRHKITKRGQNVTFRCDPISEHNRLYWYRQTLGQGPEFLTYFQNEAQLEKSRLLSDRFSAERPKGSFSTLEIQRTEQGDSAMYLCASSLVASGESKTQYFGPGTRLLVL.

The chain joins TRBV7-2 to TRBJ1-1; TCRdb outputs TRBD1, but without DNA this stays unchecked. Germline V CDR1 and CDR2: SGHTA, FQGNSA. There are 14 residues in the CDR3. The CDR3: CASSLVGLSPEAFF.

This chain uses TRBV20-1 with TRBJ2-5. Germline CDR1 and CDR2: DFQATT and SNEGSKA (reference sequence). This CDR3 has 14 amino acids. The CDR3: CSAKEFPVQETQYF.

CDR3 protein: CASSQGQGATDDEQFF. The gene calls are TRBV4-1 and TRBJ2-1; TCRdb's D call of TRBD1 is untestable without DNA. The CDR3 sequence is 16 residues long. Looked up from germline, CDR1 is MGHRA and CDR2 is YSYEKL.

The chain employs TRBV7-9 and TRBJ1-5. Germline CDR1 reads SEHNR; CDR2 reads FQNEAQ (reference sequence). CDR3 length: 15 residues. The CDR3 here is CASSASVEVNQPQHF.

The chain links TRBV7-9 to TRBJ2-7; TCRdb's D gene call, TRBD2, goes unchecked for lack of DNA. Germline values: CDR1 SEHNR, CDR2 FQNEAQ (reference sequence). CDR3 length: 14 amino acids. CDR3 sequence: CASSGRTATYEQYF.

V is TRBV4-1 and J is TRBJ2-3; absent DNA, TCRdb's TRBD1 call cannot be checked. This CDR3 spans 14 amino acids. Germline V lookup: CDR1 MGHRA, CDR2 YSYEKL. CDR3 region: CASSQKGRTDTQYF.

V gene TRBV4-3 combines with J gene TRBJ2-1. Germline V gene data show CDR1 as LGHNA and CDR2 as YSLEER. The CDR3 extends over 15 amino acids. The chain's CDR3 is CASSQHVLSYNEQFF.

This CDR3 reads CASRDEITSYNEQFF. V usage is TRBV14 and J usage is TRBJ2-1. Looked up from germline, CDR1 is SGHDN and CDR2 is FVKESK. This CDR3 contains 15 residues.

The gene calls are TRBV29-1 and TRBJ2-7; the D gene TCRdb calls, TRBD2, cannot be checked with no DNA. The CDR3 totals 14 residues. Germline-derived CDR1 and CDR2 are SQVTM and ANQGSEA. This chain's CDR3 is CSVELQGRSYEQYF.

V usage is TRBV5-1 and J usage is TRBJ1-5; there is no DNA to check the TCRdb D call of TRBD1. This CDR3 spans 13 amino acids. Germline V gene lookup returns CDR1 SGHRS and CDR2 YFSETQ. CDR3 amino acids: CAGGGGVNQPQHF.

V usage is TRBV7-6 and J usage is TRBJ2-5; the TRBD1 assignment by TCRdb is unverifiable without DNA. The length of the CDR3 is 13 residues. The germline V gene encodes CDR1 SGHVS and CDR2 FNYEAQ. The CDR3: CASSPRVKETQYF. Full variable domain (rest looked up from reference TRBV7-6 and TRBJ2-5): GAGVSQSPRYKVTKRGQDVALRCDPISGHVSLYWYRQALGQGPEFLTYFNYEAQQDKSGLPNDRFSAERPEGSISTLTIQRTEQRDSAMYRCASSPRVKETQYFGPGTRLLVL.

The chain couples TRBV11-2 to TRBJ2-7; TCRdb gives TRBD1 as the D gene, but with no DNA this cannot be confirmed. The CDR3 sequence is 14 residues long. Germline V gives CDR1 SGHAT, CDR2 FQNNGV. CDR3 amino acids: CASSSSRKGGEQYF.